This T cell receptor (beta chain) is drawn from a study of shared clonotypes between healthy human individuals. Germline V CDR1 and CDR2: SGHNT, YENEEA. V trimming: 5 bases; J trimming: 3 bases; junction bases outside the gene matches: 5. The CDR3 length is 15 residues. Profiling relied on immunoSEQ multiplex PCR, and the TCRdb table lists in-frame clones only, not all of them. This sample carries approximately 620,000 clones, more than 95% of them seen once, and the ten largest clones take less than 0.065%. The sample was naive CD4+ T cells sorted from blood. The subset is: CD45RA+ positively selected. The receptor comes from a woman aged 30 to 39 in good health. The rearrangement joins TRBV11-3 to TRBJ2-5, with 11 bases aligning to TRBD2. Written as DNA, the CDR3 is TGTGCCAGCAGCCTAGGGACTAGCGGTGAAGAGACCCAGTACTTC. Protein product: CASSLGTSGEETQYF.